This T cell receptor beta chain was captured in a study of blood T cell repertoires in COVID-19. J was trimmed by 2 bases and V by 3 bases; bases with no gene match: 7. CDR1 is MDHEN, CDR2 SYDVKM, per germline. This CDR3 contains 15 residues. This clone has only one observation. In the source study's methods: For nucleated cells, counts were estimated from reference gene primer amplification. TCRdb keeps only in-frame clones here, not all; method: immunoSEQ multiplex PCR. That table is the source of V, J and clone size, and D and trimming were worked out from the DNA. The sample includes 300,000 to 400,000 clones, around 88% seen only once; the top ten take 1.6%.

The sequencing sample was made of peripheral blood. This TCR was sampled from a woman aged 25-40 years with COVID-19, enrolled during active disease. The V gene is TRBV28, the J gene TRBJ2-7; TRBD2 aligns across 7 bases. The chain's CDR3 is CASSLGGQLTYEQYV. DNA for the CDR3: TGTGCCAGCAGTTTGGGAGGGCAGCTCACCTACGAGCAGTACGTC.